This entry concerns a single T cell receptor beta chain. CD45RO-negative cells were positively selected for CCR7, leaving out terminally differentiated effector memory CD45RA+ cells. The source of the sample is a study of shared clonotypes between healthy human individuals. CDR1 and CDR2 (germline): SGHTA, FQGNSA. V gave up 4 bases and J gave up 9 bases, with 10 bases separating them. The CDR3 contains 12 residues. Assay used: immunoSEQ multiplex PCR; TCRdb lists only in-frame clones, some missing. The repertoire includes around 600,000 clones, around 96% of them detected once, and over 0.1% sits in the top ten.

The specimen sequenced was naive CD8+ T cells sorted from blood. This receptor was identified in a woman younger than 45 in good health. V and J are TRBV7-2 and TRBJ2-4, with D possibly being TRBD1 (5 bases). The CDR3 nucleotides are TGTGCCAGCAGCTGGGGCCTCGGCATTCAGTACTTC. Protein product: CASSWGLGIQYF.